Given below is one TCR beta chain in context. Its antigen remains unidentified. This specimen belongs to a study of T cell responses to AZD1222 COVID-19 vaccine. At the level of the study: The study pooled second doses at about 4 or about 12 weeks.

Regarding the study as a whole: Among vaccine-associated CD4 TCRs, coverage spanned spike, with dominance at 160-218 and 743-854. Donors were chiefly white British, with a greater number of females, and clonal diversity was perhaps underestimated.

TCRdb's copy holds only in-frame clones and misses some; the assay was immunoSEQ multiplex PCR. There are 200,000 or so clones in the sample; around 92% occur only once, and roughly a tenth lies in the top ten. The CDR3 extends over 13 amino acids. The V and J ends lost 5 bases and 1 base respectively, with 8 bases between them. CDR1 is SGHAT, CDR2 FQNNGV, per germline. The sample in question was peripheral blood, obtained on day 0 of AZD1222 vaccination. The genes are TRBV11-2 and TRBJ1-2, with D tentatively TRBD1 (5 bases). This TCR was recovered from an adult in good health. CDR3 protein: CASSGRVNYGYTF. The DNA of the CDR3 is TGTGCCAGCAGCGGCAGGGTTAACTATGGCTACACCTTC.